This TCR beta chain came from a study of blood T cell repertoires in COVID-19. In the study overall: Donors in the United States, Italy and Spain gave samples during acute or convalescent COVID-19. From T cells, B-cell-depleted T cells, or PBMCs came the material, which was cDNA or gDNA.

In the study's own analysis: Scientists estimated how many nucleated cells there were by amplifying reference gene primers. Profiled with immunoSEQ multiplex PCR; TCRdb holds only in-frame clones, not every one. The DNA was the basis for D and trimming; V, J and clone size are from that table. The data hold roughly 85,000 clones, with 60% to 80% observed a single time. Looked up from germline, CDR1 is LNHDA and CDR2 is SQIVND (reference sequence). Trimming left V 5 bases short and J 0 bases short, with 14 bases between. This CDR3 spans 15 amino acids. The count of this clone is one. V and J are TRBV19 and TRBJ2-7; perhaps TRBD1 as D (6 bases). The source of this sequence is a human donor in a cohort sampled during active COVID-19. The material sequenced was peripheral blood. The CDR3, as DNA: TGTGCCAGTAGTTCTCGGACAGTCGGCTCCTACGAGCAGTACTTC. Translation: CASSSRTVGSYEQYF.